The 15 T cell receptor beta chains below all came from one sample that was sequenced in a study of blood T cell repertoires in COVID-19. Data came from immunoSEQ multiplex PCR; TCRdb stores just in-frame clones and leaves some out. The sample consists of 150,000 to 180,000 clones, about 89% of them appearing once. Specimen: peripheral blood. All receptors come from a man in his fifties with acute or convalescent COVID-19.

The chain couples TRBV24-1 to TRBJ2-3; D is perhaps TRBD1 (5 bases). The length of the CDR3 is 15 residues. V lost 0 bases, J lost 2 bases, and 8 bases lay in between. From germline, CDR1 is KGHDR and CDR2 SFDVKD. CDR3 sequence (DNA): TGTGCCACCAGTGATTTGACAGGAGACACAGATACGCAGTATTTT. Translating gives CATSDLTGDTDTQYF.

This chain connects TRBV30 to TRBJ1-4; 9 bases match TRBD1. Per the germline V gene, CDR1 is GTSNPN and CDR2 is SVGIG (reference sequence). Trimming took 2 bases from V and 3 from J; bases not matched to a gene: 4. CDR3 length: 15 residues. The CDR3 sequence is CAWSLGDRANEKLFF. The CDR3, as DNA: TGTGCCTGGAGTCTGGGGGACAGGGCTAATGAAAAACTGTTTTTT.

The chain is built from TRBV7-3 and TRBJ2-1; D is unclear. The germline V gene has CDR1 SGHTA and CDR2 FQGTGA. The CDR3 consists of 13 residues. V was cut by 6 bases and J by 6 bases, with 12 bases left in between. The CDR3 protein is CASSSPTLNEQFF. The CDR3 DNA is TGTGCCAGCAGTTCCCCTACCCTCAATGAGCAGTTCTTC. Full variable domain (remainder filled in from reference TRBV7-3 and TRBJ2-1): GAGVSQTPSNKVTEKGKYVELRCDPISGHTALYWYRQSLGQGPEFLIYFQGTGAADDSGLPNDRFFAVRPEGSVSTLKIQRTERGDSAVYLCASSSPTLNEQFFGPGTRLTVL.

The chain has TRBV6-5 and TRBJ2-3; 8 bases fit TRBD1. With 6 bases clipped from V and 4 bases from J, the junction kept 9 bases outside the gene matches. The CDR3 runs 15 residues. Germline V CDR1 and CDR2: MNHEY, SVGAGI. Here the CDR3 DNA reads TGTGCCAGCAGCTCGACAGGGGTTGGCGCAGATACGCAGTATTTT. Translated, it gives CASSSTGVGADTQYF.

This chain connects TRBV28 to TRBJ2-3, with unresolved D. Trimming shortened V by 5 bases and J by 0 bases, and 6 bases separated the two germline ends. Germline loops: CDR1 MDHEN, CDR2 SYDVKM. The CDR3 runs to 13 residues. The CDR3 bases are TGTGCCAGCAGTCACAAAAGCACAGATACGCAGTATTTT. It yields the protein CASSHKSTDTQYF. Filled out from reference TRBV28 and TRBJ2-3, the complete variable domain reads DVKVTQSSRYLVKRTGEKVFLECVQDMDHENMFWYRQDPGLGLRLIYFSYDVKMKEKGDIPEGYSVSREKKERFSLILESASTNQTSMYLCASSHKSTDTQYFGPGTRLTVL.

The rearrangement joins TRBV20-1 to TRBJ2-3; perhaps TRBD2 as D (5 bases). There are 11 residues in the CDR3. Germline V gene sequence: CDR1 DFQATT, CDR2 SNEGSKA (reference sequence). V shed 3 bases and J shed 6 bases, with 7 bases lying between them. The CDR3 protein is CSARERDTQYF. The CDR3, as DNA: TGCAGTGCTAGGGAGCGGGATACGCAGTATTTT.

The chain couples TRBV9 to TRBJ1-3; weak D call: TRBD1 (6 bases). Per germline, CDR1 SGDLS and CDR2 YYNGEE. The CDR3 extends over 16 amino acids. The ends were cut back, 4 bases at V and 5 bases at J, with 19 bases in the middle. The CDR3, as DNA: TGTGCCAGCAGCTTACGGGACACAAGAGGCAGAAACACCATATATTTT. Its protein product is CASSLRDTRGRNTIYF.

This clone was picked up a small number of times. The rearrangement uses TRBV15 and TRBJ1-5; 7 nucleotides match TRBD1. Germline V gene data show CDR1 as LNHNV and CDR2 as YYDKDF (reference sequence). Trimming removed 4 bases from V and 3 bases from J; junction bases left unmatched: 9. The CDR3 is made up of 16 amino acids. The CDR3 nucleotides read TGTGCCACCAGCACCGGCCTGGGACAGAACAATCAGCCCCAGCATTTT. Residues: CATSTGLGQNNQPQHF. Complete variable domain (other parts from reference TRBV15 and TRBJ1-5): DAMVIQNPRYQVTQFGKPVTLSCSQTLNHNVMYWYQQKSSQAPKLLFHYYDKDFNNEADTPDNFQSRRPNTSFCFLDIRSPGLGDTAMYLCATSTGLGQNNQPQHFGDGTRLSIL.

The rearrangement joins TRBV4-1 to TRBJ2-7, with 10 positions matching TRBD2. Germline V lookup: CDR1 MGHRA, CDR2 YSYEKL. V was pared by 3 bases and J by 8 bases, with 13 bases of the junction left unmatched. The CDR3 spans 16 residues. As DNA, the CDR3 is TGCGCCAGCAGCCAGGAATGGCTAGCGGGAGTTAGCAAGCAGTACTTC. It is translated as CASSQEWLAGVSKQYF.

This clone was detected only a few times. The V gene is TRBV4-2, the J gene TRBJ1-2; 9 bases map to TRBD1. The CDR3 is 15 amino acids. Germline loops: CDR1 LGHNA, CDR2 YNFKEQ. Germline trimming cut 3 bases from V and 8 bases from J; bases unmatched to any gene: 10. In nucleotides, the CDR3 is TGTGCCAGCAGCCAGCCGGGACAGGGTCATTTCGGCTACACCTTC. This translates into CASSQPGQGHFGYTF.

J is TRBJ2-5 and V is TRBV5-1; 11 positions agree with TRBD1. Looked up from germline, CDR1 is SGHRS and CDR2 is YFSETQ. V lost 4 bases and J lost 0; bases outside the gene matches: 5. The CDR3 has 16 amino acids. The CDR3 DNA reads TGCGCCAGCAGCCCGGGGACAGGGGGATACCAAGAGACCCAGTACTTC. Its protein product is CASSPGTGGYQETQYF.

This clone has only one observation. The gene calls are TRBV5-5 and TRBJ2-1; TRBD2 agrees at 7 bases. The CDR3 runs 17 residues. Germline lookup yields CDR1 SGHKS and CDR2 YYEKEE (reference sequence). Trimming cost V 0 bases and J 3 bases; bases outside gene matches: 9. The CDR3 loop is CASSLAAGPALYNEQFF. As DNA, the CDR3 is TGTGCCAGCAGCTTGGCAGCGGGACCCGCCCTCTACAATGAGCAGTTCTTC. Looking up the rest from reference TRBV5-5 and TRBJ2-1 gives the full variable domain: DAGVTQSPTHLIKTRGQQVTLRCSPISGHKSVSWYQQVLGQGPQFIFQYYEKEERGRGNFPDRFSARQFPNYSSELNVNALLLGDSALYLCASSLAAGPALYNEQFFGPGTRLTVL.

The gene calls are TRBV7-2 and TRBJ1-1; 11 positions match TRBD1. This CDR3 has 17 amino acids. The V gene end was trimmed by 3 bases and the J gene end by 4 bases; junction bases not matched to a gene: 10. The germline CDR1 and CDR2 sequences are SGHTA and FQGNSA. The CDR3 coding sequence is TGTGCCAGCAGCTTGGGACAGGGGGTTCTGCGTTTCACTGAAGCTTTCTTT. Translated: CASSLGQGVLRFTEAFF.

CDR3 sequence: CAIRKGVGGEAFF. The CDR3 bases are TGTGCCATCAGAAAGGGGGTAGGGGGTGAAGCTTTCTTT. This chain uses TRBV7-9 with TRBJ1-1; D possibly corresponds to TRBD1 (6 bases). The CDR3 consists of 13 residues. The germline gives CDR1 SEHNR, CDR2 FQNEAQ (reference sequence). V was pared by 10 bases and J by 7 bases, with 19 bases between.

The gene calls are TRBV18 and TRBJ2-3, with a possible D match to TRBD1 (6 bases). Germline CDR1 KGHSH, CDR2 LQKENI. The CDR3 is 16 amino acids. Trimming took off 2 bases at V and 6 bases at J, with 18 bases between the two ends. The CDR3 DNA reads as TGTGCCAGCTCACCAAATGAACAGGGACCACAGGATACGCAGTATTTT. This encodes CASSPNEQGPQDTQYF. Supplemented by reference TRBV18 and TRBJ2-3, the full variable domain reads NAGVMQNPRHLVRRRGQEARLRCSPMKGHSHVYWYRQLPEEGLKFMVYLQKENIIDESGMPKERFSAEFPKEGPSILRIQQVVRGDSAAYFCASSPNEQGPQDTQYFGPGTRLTVL.